This T cell receptor beta chain was retrieved from a study of beta chain features in type 1 diabetes. The study, taken as a whole, reports: All four CD4+ subsets from Type 1 diabetes patients carried moderately but significantly shorter TCRB CDR3s.

With regard to this clone: The antigen is unknown. The same CDR3 also results from other DNA sequences found in this sample.

Of the isolated RNA, all was reverse transcribed, and so the sequenced material was expressed TCRB transcripts. Assay: immunoSEQ multiplex PCR; the TCRdb copy retains only in-frame clones and omits some. Of a few hundred thousand clones listed, around 16% were seen once; the top ten hold more than 0.075%. The CDR3 is 13 residues long. V was shortened by 4 bases and J by 0 bases, with 8 bases between the two germline ends. CDR1 and CDR2 from the germline V gene are SQVTM and ANQGSEA. Sequencing was performed on naive CD4+ T cells from blood. The clonotype originates from a man aged 25 to 40 with type 1 diabetes. This chain connects TRBV29-1 to TRBJ2-3; D is unresolved. The CDR3 DNA follows: TGCAGCGTTGTAGGGCGGAGCACAGATACGCAGTATTTT. The encoded protein is CSVVGRSTDTQYF.